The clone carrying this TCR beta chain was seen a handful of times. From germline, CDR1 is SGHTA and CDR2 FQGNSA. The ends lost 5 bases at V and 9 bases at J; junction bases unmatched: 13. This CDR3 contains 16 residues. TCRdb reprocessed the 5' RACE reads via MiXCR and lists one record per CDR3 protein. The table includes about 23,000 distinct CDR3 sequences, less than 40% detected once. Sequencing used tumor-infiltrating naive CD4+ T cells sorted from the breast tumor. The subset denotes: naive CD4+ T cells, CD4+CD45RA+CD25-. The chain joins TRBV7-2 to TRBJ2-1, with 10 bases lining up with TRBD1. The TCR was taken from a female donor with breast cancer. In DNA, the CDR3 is TGTGCCAGCAGCCCGGGCCTCGGGACAGGGGTAACTGAGCAGTTCTTC. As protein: CASSPGLGTGVTEQFF.